This T cell receptor beta chain comes out of a study of cytomegalovirus exposure and HLA in healthy donors. Points from the study as a whole: The study designated about 180 TCR beta chains cytomegalovirus-associated.

As for this clone: Its antigen is not known.

The PCR employed 60 Vbeta primers together with 13 Jbeta primers. Sequencing was performed with immunoSEQ multiplex PCR; in TCRdb, only in-frame clones are kept and a portion is missing. The sample contains under 200,000 clones, roughly 13% of which appear only once. The V segment lost 3 bases and the J segment 6 bases; nucleotides outside the gene matches: 6. Looked up from germline, CDR1 is SGHNT and CDR2 is YYREEE (reference sequence). The CDR3 runs 14 residues. The sequenced sample consisted of PBMCs. The rearrangement links TRBV5-4 to TRBJ2-7; TRBD1 aligns across 10 bases. The receptor comes from a man aged 45 to 65 in good health and CMV-seropositive. CDR3 DNA: TGTGCCAGCAGCTCCAGGGACAGGGGAGTCGAGCAGTACTTC. This gives the protein CASSSRDRGVEQYF.